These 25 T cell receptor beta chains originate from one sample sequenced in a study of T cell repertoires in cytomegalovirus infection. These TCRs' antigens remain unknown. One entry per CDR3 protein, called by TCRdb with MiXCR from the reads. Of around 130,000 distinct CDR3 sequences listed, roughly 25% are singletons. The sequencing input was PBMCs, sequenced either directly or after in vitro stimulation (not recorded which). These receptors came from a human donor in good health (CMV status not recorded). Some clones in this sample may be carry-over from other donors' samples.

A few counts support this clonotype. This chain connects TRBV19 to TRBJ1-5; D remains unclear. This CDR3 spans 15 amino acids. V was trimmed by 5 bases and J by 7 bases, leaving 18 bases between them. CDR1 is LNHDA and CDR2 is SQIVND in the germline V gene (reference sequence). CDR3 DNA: TGTGCCAGTAGTCCGACCGGCAGCCCCAGGCAGCCCCAGCATTTT. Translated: CASSPTGSPRQPQHF. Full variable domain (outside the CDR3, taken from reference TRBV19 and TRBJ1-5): DGGITQSPKYLFRKEGQNVTLSCEQNLNHDAMYWYRQDPGQGLRLIYYSQIVNDFQKGDIAEGYSVSREKKESFPLTVTSAQKNPTAFYLCASSPTGSPRQPQHFGDGTRLSIL.

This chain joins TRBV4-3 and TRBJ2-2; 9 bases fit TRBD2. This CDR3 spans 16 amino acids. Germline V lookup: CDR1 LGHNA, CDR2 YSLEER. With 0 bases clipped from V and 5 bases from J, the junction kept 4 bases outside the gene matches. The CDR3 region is CASSQEGSGSTGELFF. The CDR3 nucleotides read TGCGCCAGCAGCCAAGAGGGTAGCGGGAGTACCGGGGAGCTGTTTTTT.

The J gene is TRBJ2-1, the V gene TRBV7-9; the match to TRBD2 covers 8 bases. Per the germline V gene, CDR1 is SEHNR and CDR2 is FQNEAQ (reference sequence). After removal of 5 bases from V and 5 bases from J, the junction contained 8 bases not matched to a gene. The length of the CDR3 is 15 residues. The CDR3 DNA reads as TGTGCCAGCAGCGAACCGGGACTAGGGAACAATGAGCAGTTCTTC. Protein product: CASSEPGLGNNEQFF.

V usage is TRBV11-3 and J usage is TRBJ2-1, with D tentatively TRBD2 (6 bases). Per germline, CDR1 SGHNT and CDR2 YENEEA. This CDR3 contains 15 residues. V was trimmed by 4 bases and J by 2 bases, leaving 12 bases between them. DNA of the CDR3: TGTGCCAGCAGCTACGGGGGACCCCCCTACAATGAGCAGTTCTTC. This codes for CASSYGGPPYNEQFF. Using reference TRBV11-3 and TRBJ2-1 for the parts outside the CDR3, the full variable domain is EAGVVQSPRYKIIEKKQPVAFWCNPISGHNTLYWYLQNLGQGPELLIRYENEEAVDDSQLPKDRFSAERLKGVDSTLKIQPAELGDSAVYLCASSYGGPPYNEQFFGPGTRLTVL.

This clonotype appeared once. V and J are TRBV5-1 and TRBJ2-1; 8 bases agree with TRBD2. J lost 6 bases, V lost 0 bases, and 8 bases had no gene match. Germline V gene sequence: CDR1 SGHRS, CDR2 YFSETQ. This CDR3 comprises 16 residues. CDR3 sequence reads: CASSLDPGGPINEQFF. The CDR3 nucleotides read TGCGCCAGCAGCTTGGACCCGGGAGGGCCTATCAATGAGCAGTTCTTC.

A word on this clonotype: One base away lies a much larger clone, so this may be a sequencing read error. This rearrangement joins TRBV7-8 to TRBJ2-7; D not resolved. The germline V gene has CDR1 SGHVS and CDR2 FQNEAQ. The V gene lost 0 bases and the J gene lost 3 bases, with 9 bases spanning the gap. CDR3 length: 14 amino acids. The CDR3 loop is CASSLASRDYEQYV. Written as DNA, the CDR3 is TGTGCCAGCAGCTTAGCTTCTAGAGACTACGAGCAGTACGTC.

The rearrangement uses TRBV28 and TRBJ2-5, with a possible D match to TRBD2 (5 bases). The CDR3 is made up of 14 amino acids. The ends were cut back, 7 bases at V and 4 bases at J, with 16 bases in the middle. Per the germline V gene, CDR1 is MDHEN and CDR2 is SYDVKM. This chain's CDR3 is CASNSNRGGETQYF. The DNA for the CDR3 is TGTGCCAGCAATTCTAATCGGGGTGGAGAGACCCAGTACTTC.

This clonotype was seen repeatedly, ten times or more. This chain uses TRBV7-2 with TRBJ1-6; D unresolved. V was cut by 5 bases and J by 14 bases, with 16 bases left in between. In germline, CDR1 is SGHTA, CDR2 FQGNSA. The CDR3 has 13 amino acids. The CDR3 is CASSRTASKALHF. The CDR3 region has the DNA TGTGCCAGCAGCCGTACTGCTTCCAAAGCCCTCCACTTT.

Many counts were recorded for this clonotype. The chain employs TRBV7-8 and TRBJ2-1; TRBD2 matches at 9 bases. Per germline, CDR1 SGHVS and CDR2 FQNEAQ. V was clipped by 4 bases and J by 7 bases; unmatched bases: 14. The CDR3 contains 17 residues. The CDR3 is CASSWRLPGTSINEQFF. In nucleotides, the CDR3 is TGTGCCAGCAGCTGGAGGCTGCCCGGGACTAGCATAAATGAGCAGTTCTTC.

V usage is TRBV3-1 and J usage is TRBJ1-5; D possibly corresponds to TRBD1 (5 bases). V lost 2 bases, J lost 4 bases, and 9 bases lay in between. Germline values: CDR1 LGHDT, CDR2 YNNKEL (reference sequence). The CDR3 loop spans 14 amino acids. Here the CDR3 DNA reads TGTGCCAGCAGCCAATACGGGGGAAATCAGCCCCAGCATTTT. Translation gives CASSQYGGNQPQHF.

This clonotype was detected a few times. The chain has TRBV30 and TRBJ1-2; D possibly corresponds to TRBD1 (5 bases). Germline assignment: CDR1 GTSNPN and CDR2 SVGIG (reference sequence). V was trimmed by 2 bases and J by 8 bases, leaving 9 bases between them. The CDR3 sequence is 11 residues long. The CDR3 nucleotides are TGTGCCTGGAGTTTCAGGGACGGCTACACCTTC. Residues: CAWSFRDGYTF.

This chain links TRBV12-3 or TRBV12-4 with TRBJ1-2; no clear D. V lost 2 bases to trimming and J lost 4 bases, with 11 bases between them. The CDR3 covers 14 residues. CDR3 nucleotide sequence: TGTGCCAGCAGTTTATCCCGCCAGCTCTATGGCTACACCTTC. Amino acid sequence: CASSLSRQLYGYTF.

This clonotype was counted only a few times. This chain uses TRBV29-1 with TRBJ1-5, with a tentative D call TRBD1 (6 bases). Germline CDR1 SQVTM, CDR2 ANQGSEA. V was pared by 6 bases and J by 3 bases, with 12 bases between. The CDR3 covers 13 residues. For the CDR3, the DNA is TGCAGCGTACGGGACAACATCAATCAGCCCCAGCATTTT. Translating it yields CSVRDNINQPQHF.

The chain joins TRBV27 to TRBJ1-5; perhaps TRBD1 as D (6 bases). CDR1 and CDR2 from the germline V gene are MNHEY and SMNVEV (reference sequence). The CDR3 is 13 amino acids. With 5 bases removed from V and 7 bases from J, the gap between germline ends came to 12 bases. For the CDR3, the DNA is TGTGCCAGCAGTCCGATGGGGGGCCAGCCCCAGCATTTT. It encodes CASSPMGGQPQHF.

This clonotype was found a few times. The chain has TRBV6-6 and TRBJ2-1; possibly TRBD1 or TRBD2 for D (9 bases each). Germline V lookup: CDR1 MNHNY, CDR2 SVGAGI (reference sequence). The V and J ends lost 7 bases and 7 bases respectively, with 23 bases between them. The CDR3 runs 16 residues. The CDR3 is CASNRGREGRGNEQFF. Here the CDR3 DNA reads TGTGCCAGCAACAGGGGGCGGGAGGGCCGTGGGAATGAGCAGTTCTTC.

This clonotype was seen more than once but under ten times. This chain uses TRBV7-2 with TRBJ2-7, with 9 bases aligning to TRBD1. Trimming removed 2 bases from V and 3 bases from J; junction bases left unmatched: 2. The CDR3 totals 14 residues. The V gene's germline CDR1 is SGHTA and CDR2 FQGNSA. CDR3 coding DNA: TGTGCCAGCAGCTTAACGGGACAGGGCTACGAGCAGTACGTC. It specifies CASSLTGQGYEQYV.

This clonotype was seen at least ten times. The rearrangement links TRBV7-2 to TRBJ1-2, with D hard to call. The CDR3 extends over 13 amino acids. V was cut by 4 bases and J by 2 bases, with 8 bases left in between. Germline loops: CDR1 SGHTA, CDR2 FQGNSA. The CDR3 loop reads CASSSSLNYGYTF. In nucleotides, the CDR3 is TGTGCCAGCAGCTCGAGTTTAAACTATGGCTACACCTTC.

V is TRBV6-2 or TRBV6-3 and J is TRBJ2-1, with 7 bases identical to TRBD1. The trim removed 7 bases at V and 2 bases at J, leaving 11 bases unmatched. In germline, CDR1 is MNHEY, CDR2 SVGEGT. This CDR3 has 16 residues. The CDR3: CASINIGDSPYNEQFF. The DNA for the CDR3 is TGTGCCAGCATTAATATTGGGGACAGCCCCTACAATGAGCAGTTCTTC.

The CDR3 coding sequence is TGCGCCAGCAGCTTGGTGAGCCTGAACACTGAAGCTTTCTTT. It specifies CASSLVSLNTEAFF. V is TRBV5-1 and J is TRBJ1-1; no clear D. Deletions cut 0 bases from V and 0 bases from J, with 6 bases between. Germline-derived CDR1 and CDR2 are SGHRS and YFSETQ. This CDR3 is 14 amino acids long. The whole variable domain, remainder taken from reference TRBV5-1 and TRBJ1-1, is KAGVTQTPRYLIKTRGQQVTLSCSPISGHRSVSWYQQTPGQGLQFLFEYFSETQRNKGNFPGRFSGRQFSNSRSEMNVSTLELGDSALYLCASSLVSLNTEAFFGQGTRLTVV.

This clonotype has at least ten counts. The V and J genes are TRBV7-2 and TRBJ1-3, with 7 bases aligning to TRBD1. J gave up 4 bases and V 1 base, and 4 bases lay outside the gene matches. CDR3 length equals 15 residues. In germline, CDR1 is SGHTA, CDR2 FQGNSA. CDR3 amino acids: CASSLGTGGGNTIYF. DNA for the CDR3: TGTGCCAGCAGCTTAGGGACAGGCGGCGGAAACACCATATATTTT.

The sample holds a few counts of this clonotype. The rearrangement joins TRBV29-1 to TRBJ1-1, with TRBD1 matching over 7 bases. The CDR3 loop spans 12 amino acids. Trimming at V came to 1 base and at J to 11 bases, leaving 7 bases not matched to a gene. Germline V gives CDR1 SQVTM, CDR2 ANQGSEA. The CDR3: CSVEASGGPAFF. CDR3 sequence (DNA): TGCAGCGTTGAAGCGTCAGGGGGTCCGGCTTTCTTT.

In nucleotides, the CDR3 is TGTGCCAGCAGCCACCTCCGGGCCCGTGAAGCTTTCTTT. The encoded protein is CASSHLRAREAFF. V usage is TRBV7-6 and J usage is TRBJ1-1; no clear D gene. The ends were cut back, 5 bases at V and 7 bases at J, with 14 bases in the middle. CDR1 SGHVS and CDR2 FNYEAQ come from the germline V gene. This CDR3 is built from 13 residues.

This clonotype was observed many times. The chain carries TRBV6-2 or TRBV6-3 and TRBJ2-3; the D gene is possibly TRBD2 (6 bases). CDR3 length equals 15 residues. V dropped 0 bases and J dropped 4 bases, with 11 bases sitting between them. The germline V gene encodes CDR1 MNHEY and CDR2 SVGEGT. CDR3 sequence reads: CASSYSLEGADTQYF. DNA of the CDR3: TGTGCCAGCAGTTACTCGTTGGAGGGAGCAGATACGCAGTATTTT.

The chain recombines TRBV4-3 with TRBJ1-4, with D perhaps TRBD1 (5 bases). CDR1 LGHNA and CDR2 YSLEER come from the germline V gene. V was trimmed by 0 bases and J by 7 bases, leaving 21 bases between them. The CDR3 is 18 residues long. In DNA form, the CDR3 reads TGCGCCAGCAGCCAAGACCCGGTGAGGGGCGGTAATGGTGAAAAACTGTTTTTT. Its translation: CASSQDPVRGGNGEKLFF.

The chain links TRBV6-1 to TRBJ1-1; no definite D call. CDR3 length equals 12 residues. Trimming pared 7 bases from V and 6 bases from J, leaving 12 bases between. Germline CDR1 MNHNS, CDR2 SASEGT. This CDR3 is CASTRERAEAFF. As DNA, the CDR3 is TGTGCCAGCACCCGGGAAAGGGCTGAAGCTTTCTTT.